Listed below are T cell receptor beta chains from one sample, sequenced in a study of T cells in Graves' hyperthyroidism and ophthalmopathy. MiXCR, run by TCRdb on the multiplex PCR reads, gives a single entry per CDR3 protein. The sample holds approximately 400,000 distinct CDR3 sequences; 13% are singletons and the top ten take 20% to 25%. The material sequenced was blood. These TCRs come from a man aged 30 to 39 with Graves' hyperthyroidism that later progressed to Graves' ophthalmopathy. CDR3s include the opening cysteine and the closing phenylalanine or tryptophan. Each record gives: V gene, clone size, CDR3 protein. Clone size is stated in some rows and not others, as once, few, many or a class when expanded.

V: TRBV2; size: .; CDR3: CASSEVRHEQYF
V: TRBV7-8; size: many; CDR3: CASSSYMADTQYF
V: TRBV24-1; size: many; CDR3: CATSDRIGTGTHEQYF
V: TRBV15; size: many; CDR3: CATSRAELGTDTQYF
V: TRBV14; size: few; CDR3: CASSQGGQRAFGDTQYF
V: TRBV20-1; size: .; CDR3: CSARGTSGGLTTDTQYF
V: TRBV6-1; size: many; CDR3: CASNRDFGNTIYF
V: TRBV18; size: few; CDR3: CASSPQDRNEAFF
V: TRBV2; size: many; CDR3: CASRTGGGQPQHF
V: TRBV20-1; size: few; CDR3: CSAWTGSNTEAFF
V: TRBV5-1; size: many; CDR3: CASSLEPGGLTDTQYF
V: TRBV6-1; size: few; CDR3: CASSEFNEKLFF
V: TRBV2; size: many; CDR3: CASSRLISGGSGTGELFF
V: TRBV7-2; size: many; CDR3: CASTLGQENNEQFF
V: TRBV27; size: many; CDR3: CASILDRKINQPQHF
V: TRBV10-3; size: many; CDR3: CAIREGLAGTETQYF
V: TRBV5-1; size: few; CDR3: CASSFATGRDYEQYF
V: TRBV20-1; size: many; CDR3: CSAHRGTNYGYTF
V: TRBV6-1; size: .; CDR3: CAISGDRGLRGNQPQHF
V: TRBV20-1; size: many; CDR3: CSARSDRGLYNEQFF
V: TRBV6-1; size: many; CDR3: CASSHNLMAFTEAFF
V: TRBV30; size: .; CDR3: CAWSVGLAGDPFQETQYF
V: TRBV11-1; size: many; CDR3: CASSAPGQGNEKLFF